These 3 T cell receptor beta chains originate from one sample sequenced in a study of T cells in Graves' hyperthyroidism and ophthalmopathy. Template material for amplifying TCR beta CDR3 regions consisted of RNA transcripts. An initial round of RT-PCR targeting the TCR CDR3 relied on the HTBI primer set. MiXCR was run by TCRdb on the multiplex PCR reads, yielding one entry per CDR3 protein. The sample carries some 620,000 distinct CDR3 sequences, 15% to 20% recorded once. Material for sequencing was blood. Receptor source: a woman in her 30s with Graves' hyperthyroidism.

This clonotype has ten or more counts. V gene TRBV6-2 or TRBV6-3 combines with J gene TRBJ1-2; the D gene is possibly TRBD1 (6 bases). The CDR3 length is 11 residues. Looked up from germline, CDR1 is MNHEY and CDR2 is SVGEGT. The ends were cut back, 5 bases at V and 11 bases at J, with 12 bases in the middle. CDR3 residues: CASSLGTPYTF. Written as DNA, the CDR3 is TGTGCCAGCAGTCTTGGGACACCTTACACCTTC.

The chain links TRBV6-2 or TRBV6-3 to TRBJ2-3; TRBD2 matches 10 bases. Germline CDR1 reads MNHEY; CDR2 reads SVGEGT. V was pared by 6 bases and J by 1 base, with 7 bases of the junction left unmatched. CDR3 size: 16 residues. For the CDR3, the DNA is TGTGCCAGCAGACGGCGGCTAGCGGGGGGCACAGATACGCAGTATTTT. As protein: CASRRRLAGGTDTQYF.

This chain links TRBV19 with TRBJ2-7, with D possibly matching TRBD1 (5 bases). Germline-derived CDR1 and CDR2 are LNHDA and SQIVND (reference sequence). V was clipped by 2 bases and J by 3 bases, with 17 bases between them. This CDR3 has 16 residues. CDR3 in DNA: TGTGCCAGTAGTATAACCCCAGGGTGGTCCGGCTACGAGCAGTACTTC. Amino acid sequence: CASSITPGWSGYEQYF. The variable domain in full, completed from reference TRBV19 and TRBJ2-7, reads DGGITQSPKYLFRKEGQNVTLSCEQNLNHDAMYWYRQDPGQGLRLIYYSQIVNDFQKGDIAEGYSVSREKKESFPLTVTSAQKNPTAFYLCASSITPGWSGYEQYFGPGTRLTVT.